This T cell receptor (beta chain) was profiled in a study of blood T cells in healthy people across ages (dated by TCRdb to the mid-2010s). Notes on the research overall: In model experiments, template switching captured roughly one uniquely barcoded TCR beta cDNA molecule for every two T cells. Age-related changes in TCR beta repertoire diversity were measured in the study by deep sequencing normalized with unique cDNA molecular identifiers. Four age groups were formed from the donors: young (average roughly 15 years), middle-aged (approximately 41), aged (around 62) and long-lived (about 75). To avoid experimental bias, donors of different ages were randomly spread across the sequencing lanes. For two donors (one aged 18 to 30 and one aged 80 or older), the study analyzed two additional independent replicas of 1 million unique cDNA reads from the same blood draw. Study-wide findings and limitations: As age increased, observed TCR beta diversity per million T cells dropped in a roughly linear way, and a significant reduction was already evident by age 40. Estimates of total diversity based on one million sequenced T cells were regarded as lower bounds and as underestimates. The long-lived group showed more naive CD4+ T cells, fewer expanded clones and increased TCR diversity than the aged group, suggesting age selection. Observed TCR beta diversity correlated strongly with the percentage of naive T cells measured by flow cytometry. Since profiling was done on bulk unsorted PBMCs, naive and antigen-experienced compartments could not be conclusively compared. Because the CMV infection status of the donors was unknown, age-related changes in expanded clonotypes may potentially have been confounded.

The roughly 39 donors, aged about 6 to 95 years, were systemically healthy Caucasian individuals from Russia. Each donor gave 9.5 to 10 milliliters of peripheral blood, drawn into EDTA-treated Vacutainer tubes. Ficoll-Paque density-gradient centrifugation was used to isolate PBMCs, with at least 6.5 million per sample. Total RNA was extracted from PBMCs with Trizol reagent, with at least 5 micrograms obtained per sample. Naive CD45RAhigh/CD27high T cell percentages were measured by flow cytometry on a PBMC aliquot from every donor. As to this clonotype: Its recognized antigen is unknown. The sample holds no much larger clone one base away, and base qualities are not on file.

Libraries came from 5' RACE. Sequencing relied on an Illumina HiSeq 2500. The second PCR ran for roughly 7 to 11 cycles and used a J-beta primer mix along with a sample-barcoded 5' primer. Each TCR beta cDNA molecule received a unique molecular identifier from a template-switch 5' adaptor carrying 12 random nucleotides. Each sample yielded at least 2.5 million CDR3-containing paired-end reads. All of the RNA was converted into first-strand cDNA using the Mint cDNA synthesis kit, with a TRBC-specific oligonucleotide serving as the primer. Following uracil-DNA glycosylase treatment, a first 18-cycle PCR with universal primers M1SS and BC2_uni_R was performed on all cDNA. Concerning the study's data processing: Each sample was normalized by randomly selecting 1 million high-quality reads, each carrying a distinct molecular identifier. Instead of being binned into consensus sequences, reads that shared molecular identifiers were thrown out. CDR3 identification, clonotype clustering and error correction used MiTCR with a Q25 quality threshold and the strictest error-elimination algorithm. A nonparametric unseen species model with Euler transformation was used to estimate a lower bound on total TCR beta diversity. In-frame beta chains were kept once TCRdb had trimmed the public reads at Q25 with fastp and called clones with MiXCR. Rows are unified per CDR3 protein, each entry keeping the most common DNA and genes. The V and J calls were determined by TCRdb, not by the authors. Here the sample has 1.2 million to 1.5 million distinct CDR3 sequences; 42% occur a single time. The ten largest account for less than 8% of the sample.

There are 15 amino acids in the CDR3, from cysteine to phenylalanine inclusive. Here the CDR3 DNA is all that survives: 45 bases in frame from base 1. At the junction V is shortened by 0 bases and J by 12 bases; bases outside the gene matches: 10. CDR1 and CDR2 are read off the germline V gene as MGHRA and YSYEKL. The sequence derives from a woman in her late teens or twenties in good health. The chain is assembled from TRBV4-1 and TRBJ2-1, with 8 middle bases fitting TRBD2. Sequencing was carried out using blood. The sequenced DNA: TGCGCCAGCAGCCAAGAGGACGGGGGGGCAACGGGGCAGTTCTTC. The resulting protein is CASSQEDGGATGQFF.